This T cell receptor beta chain derives from a study of blood T cell repertoires in COVID-19. Study-level information: From the United States, Italy and Spain came samples of acute and convalescent COVID-19.

Source study methods: Nucleated cell counts were estimated from reference gene primer amplification. Repertoires were generated with immunoSEQ multiplex PCR, while TCRdb's copy carries only in-frame clones and drops some. V, J and clone size are taken as reported in that table, and D and trimming were inferred from the DNA itself. In the table there are some 170,000 clones, approximately 80% of which are singletons. Germline CDR1 is MNHEY and CDR2 is SVGAGI. The V gene lost 4 bases and the J gene lost 0 bases, with 12 bases spanning the gap. The CDR3 is 16 residues long. The TCR sequence derives from a woman between 35 and 50 years old with COVID-19, enrolled during active disease. The sample taken for sequencing was peripheral blood. The rearrangement links TRBV6-5 to TRBJ1-4, with D tentatively TRBD1 (6 bases). The CDR3 here is CASSFLQGATNEKLFF. The CDR3, as DNA: TGTGCCAGCAGTTTCCTACAGGGAGCAACTAATGAAAAACTGTTTTTT.